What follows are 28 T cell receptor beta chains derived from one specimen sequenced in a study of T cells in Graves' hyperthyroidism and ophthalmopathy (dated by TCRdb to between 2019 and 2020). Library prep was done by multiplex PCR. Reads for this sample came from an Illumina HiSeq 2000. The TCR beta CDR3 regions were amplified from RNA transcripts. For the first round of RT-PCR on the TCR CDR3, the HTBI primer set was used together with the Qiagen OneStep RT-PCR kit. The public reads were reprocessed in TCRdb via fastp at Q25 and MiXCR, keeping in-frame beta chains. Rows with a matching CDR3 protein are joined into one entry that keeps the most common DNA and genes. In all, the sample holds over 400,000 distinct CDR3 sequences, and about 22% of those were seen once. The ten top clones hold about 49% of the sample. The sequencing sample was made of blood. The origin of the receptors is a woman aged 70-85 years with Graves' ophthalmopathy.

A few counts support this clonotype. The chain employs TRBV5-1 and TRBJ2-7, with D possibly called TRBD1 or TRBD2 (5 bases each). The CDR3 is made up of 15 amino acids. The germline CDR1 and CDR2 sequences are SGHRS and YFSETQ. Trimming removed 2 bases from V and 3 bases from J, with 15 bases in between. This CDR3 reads CASSLNAGTGYEQYF. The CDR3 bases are TGCGCCAGCAGCTTAAATGCCGGGACCGGCTACGAGCAGTACTTC.

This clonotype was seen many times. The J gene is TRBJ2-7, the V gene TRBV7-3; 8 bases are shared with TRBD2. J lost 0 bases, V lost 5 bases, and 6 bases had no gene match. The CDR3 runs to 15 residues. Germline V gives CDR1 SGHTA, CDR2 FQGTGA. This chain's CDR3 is CASSPSGGNSYEQYF. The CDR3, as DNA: TGTGCCAGCAGCCCGAGCGGGGGAAACTCCTACGAGCAGTACTTC.

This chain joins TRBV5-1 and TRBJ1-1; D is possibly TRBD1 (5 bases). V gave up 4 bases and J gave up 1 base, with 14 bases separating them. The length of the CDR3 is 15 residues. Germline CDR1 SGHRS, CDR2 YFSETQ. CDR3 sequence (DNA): TGCGCCAGCAGCAGCGGGGGGAAGGAGAACACTGAAGCTTTCTTT. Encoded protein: CASSSGGKENTEAFF.

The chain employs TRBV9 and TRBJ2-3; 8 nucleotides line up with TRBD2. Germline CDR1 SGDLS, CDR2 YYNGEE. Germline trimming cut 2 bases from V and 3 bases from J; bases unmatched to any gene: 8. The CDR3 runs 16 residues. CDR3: CASSVLPSGRTDTQYF. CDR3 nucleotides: TGTGCCAGCAGCGTCCTCCCAAGCGGGAGAACAGATACGCAGTATTTT.

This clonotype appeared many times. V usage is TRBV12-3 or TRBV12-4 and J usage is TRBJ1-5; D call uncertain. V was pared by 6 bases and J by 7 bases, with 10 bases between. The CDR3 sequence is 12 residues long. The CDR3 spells CASSDRDQPQHF. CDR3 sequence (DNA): TGTGCCAGCAGCGATCGTGACCAGCCCCAGCATTTT.

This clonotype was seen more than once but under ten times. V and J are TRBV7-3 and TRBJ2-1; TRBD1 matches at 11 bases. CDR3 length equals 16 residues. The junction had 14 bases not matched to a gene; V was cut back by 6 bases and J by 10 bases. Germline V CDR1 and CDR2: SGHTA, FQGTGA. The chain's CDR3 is CASRRFGTGGFGEQFF. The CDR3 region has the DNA TGTGCCAGCAGGCGCTTCGGGACAGGGGGGTTTGGAGAGCAGTTCTTC.

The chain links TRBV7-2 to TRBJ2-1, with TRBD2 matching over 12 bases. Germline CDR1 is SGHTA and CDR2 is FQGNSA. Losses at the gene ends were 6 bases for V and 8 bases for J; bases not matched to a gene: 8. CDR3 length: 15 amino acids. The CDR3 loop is CASRSQRLAGDEQFF. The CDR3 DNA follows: TGTGCCAGCAGGTCTCAGAGACTAGCGGGAGATGAGCAGTTCTTC.

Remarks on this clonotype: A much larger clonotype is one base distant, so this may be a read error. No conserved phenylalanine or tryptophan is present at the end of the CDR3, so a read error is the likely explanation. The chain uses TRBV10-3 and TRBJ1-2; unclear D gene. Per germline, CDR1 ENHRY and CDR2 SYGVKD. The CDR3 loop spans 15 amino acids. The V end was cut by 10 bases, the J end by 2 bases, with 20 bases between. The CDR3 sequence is CASRGGRINNYGYTL. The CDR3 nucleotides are TGTGCCAGCCGTGGTGGCAGAATAAACAACTATGGCTACACCCTC.

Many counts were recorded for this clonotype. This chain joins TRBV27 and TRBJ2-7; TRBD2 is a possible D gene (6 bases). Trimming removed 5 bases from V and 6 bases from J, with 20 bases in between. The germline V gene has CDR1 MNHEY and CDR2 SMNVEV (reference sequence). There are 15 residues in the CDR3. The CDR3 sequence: CASSPSSDGRREQYF. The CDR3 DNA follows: TGTGCCAGCAGTCCCAGTTCGGATGGGAGGCGCGAGCAGTACTTC.

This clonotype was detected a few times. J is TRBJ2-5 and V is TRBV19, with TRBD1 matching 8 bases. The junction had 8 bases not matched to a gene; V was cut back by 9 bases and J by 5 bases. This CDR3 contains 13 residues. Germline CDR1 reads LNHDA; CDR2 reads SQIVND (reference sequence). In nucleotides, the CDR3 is TGTGCCAGCCGATTGACAGGGGAGGAGACCCAGTACTTC. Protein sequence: CASRLTGEETQYF.

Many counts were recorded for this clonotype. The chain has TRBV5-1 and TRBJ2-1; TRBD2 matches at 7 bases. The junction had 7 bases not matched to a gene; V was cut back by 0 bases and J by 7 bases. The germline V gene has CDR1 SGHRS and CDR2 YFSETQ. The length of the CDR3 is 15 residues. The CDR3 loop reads CASSLVERGVNEQFF. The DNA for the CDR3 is TGCGCCAGCAGCTTGGTAGAGCGGGGTGTGAATGAGCAGTTCTTC.

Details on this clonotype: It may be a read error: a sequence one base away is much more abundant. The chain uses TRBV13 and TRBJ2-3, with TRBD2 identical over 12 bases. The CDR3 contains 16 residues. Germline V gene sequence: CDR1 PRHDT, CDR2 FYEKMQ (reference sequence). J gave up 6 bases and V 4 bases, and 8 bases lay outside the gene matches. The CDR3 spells CASSSLTSGSGDTQYF. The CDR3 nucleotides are TGTGCCAGCAGCTCCCTGACTAGCGGGAGCGGCGATACGCAGTATTTT.

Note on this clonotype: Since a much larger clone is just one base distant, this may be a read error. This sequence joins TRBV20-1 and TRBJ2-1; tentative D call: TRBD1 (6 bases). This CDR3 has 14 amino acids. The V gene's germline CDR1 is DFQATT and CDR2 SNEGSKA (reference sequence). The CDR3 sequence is CSAQGFSSYNGQFF. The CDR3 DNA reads TGCAGTGCACAGGGTTTCAGCTCCTACAATGGGCAGTTCTTC.

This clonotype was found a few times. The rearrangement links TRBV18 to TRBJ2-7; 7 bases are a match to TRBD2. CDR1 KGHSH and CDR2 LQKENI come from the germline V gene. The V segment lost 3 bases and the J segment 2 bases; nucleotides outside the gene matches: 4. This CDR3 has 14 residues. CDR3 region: CASSPPGLTYEQYF. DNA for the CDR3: TGTGCCAGCTCACCTCCGGGACTAACCTACGAGCAGTACTTC.

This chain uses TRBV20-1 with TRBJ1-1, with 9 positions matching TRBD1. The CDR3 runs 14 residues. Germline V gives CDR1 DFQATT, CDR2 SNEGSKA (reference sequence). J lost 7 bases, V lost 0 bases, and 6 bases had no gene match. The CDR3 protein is CSARDSGTGIEAFF. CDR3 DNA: TGCAGTGCTAGAGATTCCGGGACAGGGATTGAAGCTTTCTTT.

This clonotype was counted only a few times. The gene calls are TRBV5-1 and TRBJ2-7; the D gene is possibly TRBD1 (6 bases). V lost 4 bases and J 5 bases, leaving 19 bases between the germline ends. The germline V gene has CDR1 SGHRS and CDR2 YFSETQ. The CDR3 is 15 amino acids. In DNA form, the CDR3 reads TGCGCCAGCAGCCCCCCCCGGGGACATCAGGACGAGCAGTACTTC. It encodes CASSPPRGHQDEQYF.

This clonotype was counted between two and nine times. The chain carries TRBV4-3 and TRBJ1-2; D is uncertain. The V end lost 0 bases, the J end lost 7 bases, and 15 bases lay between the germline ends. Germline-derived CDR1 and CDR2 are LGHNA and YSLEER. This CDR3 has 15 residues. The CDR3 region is CASSQESRLRSGYTF. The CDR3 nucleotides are TGCGCCAGCAGCCAAGAATCCCGGCTCAGGAGTGGCTACACCTTC.

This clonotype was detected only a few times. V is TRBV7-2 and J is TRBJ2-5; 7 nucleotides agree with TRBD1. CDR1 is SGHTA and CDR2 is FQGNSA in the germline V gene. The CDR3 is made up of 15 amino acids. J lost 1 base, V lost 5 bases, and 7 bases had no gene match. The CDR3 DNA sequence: TGTGCCAGCAGCAACCTAGGGACAGTCCAAGAGACCCAGTACTTC. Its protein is CASSNLGTVQETQYF.

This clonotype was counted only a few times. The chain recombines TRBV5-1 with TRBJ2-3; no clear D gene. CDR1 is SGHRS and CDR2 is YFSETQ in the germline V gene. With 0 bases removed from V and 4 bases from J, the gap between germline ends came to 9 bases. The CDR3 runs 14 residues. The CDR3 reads CASSLVVLADTQYF. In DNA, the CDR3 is TGCGCCAGCAGCTTGGTAGTATTGGCAGATACGCAGTATTTT.

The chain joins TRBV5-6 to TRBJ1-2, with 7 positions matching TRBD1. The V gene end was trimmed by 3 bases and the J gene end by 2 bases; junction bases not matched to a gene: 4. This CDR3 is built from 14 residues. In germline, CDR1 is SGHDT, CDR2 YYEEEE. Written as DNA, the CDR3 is TGTGCCAGCAGCTGGGGACAGTACAACTATGGCTACACCTTC. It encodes CASSWGQYNYGYTF.

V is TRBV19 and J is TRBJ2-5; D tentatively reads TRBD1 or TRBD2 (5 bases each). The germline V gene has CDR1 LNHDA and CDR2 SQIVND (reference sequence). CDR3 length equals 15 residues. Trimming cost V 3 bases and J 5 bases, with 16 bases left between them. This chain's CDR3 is CASSIYLGRRETQYF. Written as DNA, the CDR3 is TGTGCCAGTAGTATCTACTTGGGACGGCGGGAGACCCAGTACTTC.

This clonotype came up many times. CDR3 amino acids: CASSPPGLDGYTF. The CDR3 nucleotides read TGTGCCAGCAGCCCCCCAGGACTGGACGGCTACACCTTC. The chain links TRBV7-2 to TRBJ1-2; D gene uncertain. Germline CDR1 and CDR2: SGHTA and FQGNSA. The CDR3 is made up of 13 amino acids. The V end lost 5 bases, the J end lost 8 bases, and 15 bases lay between the germline ends. Full variable domain (missing parts from reference TRBV7-2 and TRBJ1-2): GAGVSQSPSNKVTEKGKDVELRCDPISGHTALYWYRQSLGQGLEFLIYFQGNSAPDKSGLPSDRFSAERTGGSVSTLTIQRTQQEDSAVYLCASSPPGLDGYTFGSGTRLTVV.

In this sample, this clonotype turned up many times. The CDR3 is CASSELFREGPINEQFF. For the CDR3, the DNA is TGTGCCAGCAGCGAACTTTTCCGGGAGGGCCCCATCAATGAGCAGTTCTTC. This rearrangement joins TRBV2 to TRBJ2-1; TRBD2 matches at 8 bases. V lost 6 bases and J lost 6; bases outside the gene matches: 16. Germline V gene sequence: CDR1 SNHLY, CDR2 FYNNEI. The CDR3 runs 17 residues.

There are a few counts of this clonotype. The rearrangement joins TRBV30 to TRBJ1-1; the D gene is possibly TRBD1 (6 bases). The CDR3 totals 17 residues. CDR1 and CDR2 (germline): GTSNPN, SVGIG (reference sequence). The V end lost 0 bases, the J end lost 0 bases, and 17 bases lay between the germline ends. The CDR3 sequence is CAWSVRTAWRVNTEAFF. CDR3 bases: TGTGCCTGGAGTGTAAGGACAGCGTGGCGCGTGAACACTGAAGCTTTCTTT.

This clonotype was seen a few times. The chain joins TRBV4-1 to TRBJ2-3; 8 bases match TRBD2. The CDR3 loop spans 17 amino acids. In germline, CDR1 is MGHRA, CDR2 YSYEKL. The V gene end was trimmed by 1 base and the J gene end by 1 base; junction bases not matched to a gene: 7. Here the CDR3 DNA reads TGCGCCAGCAGCCAAGTCGGCGGGAGGTTTGGCACAGATACGCAGTATTTT. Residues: CASSQVGGRFGTDTQYF.

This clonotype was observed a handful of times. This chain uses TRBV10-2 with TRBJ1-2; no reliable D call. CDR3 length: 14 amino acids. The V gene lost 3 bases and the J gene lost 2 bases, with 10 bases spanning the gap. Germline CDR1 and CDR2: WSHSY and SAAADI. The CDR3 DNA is TGCGCCAGCAGTGAACAAGGACGCAACTATGGCTACACCTTC. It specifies CASSEQGRNYGYTF.

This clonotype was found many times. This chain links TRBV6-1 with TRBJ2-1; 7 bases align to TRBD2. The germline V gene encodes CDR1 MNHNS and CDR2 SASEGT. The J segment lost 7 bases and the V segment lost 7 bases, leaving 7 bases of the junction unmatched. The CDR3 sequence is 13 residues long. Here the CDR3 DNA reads TGTGCCAGCATACGCGGGAGTAAGAATGAGCAGTTCTTC. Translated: CASIRGSKNEQFF.

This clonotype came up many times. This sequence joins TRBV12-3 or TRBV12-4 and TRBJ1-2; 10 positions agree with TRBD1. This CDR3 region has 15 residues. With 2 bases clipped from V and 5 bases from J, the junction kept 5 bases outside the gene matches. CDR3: CASSLRPGQGYGYTF. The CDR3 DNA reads TGTGCCAGCAGTTTAAGGCCGGGACAGGGGTATGGCTACACCTTC.